The 28 T cell receptor beta chains reported below all come from one sample, sequenced in a study of yellow fever vaccine responses in identical twins. From the RT-PCR reads, TCRdb called clonotypes with MiXCR, one entry per CDR3 protein. This table has 200 or so distinct CDR3 sequences, around three quarters appearing once. The sequenced sample was T cells from blood (PBMCs), unsorted or a sorted subset (not recorded which), obtained before or after yellow fever vaccination (not recorded which). The receptors here all came from a woman aged 18-35 years who received the yellow fever vaccine.

A single count supports this clonotype. The chain is built from TRBV5-1 and TRBJ2-1; D is unresolved. This CDR3 has 16 amino acids. Trimming left V 4 bases short and J 0 bases short, with 14 bases between. Germline CDR1 is SGHRS and CDR2 is YFSETQ. The DNA for the CDR3 is TGCGCCAGCAGCATTGACGCCTCGCTCTCCTACAATGAGCAGTTCTTC. This codes for CASSIDASLSYNEQFF.

The chain carries TRBV4-1 and TRBJ1-5; no reliable D call. Germline CDR1 and CDR2: MGHRA and YSYEKL. The CDR3 covers 15 residues. Trimming left V 1 base short and J 0 bases short, with 7 bases between. The DNA for the CDR3 is TGCGCCAGCAGCCAAGGTCAGACTAGCAATCAGCCCCAGCATTTT. This sequence encodes CASSQGQTSNQPQHF.

This clonotype was counted between two and nine times. The genes are TRBV10-3 and TRBJ1-1; D remains ambiguous. CDR1 is ENHRY and CDR2 is SYGVKD in the germline V gene. This CDR3 has 12 amino acids. Trimming shortened V by 6 bases and J by 0 bases, and 5 bases separated the two germline ends. CDR3 sequence (DNA): TGTGCCATCAGACAGCTGAACACTGAAGCTTTCTTT. Translated, it gives CAIRQLNTEAFF.

The J gene is TRBJ2-7, the V gene TRBV18; the D gene is possibly TRBD1 (6 bases). CDR1 is KGHSH and CDR2 is LQKENI in the germline V gene. The length of the CDR3 is 13 residues. Trimming took off 6 bases at V and 2 bases at J, with 11 bases between the two ends. The CDR3 DNA is TGTGCCAGCTCCGCCCAGGGGACCTACGAGCAGTACTTC. The encoded protein is CASSAQGTYEQYF.

This clonotype was recorded a few times. The chain uses TRBV23-1 and TRBJ1-4; the D is unclear. TRBV23-1 is classed as an ORF, of uncertain function. The CDR3 covers 15 residues. V was cut by 2 bases and J by 5 bases, with 12 bases left in between. In DNA form, the CDR3 reads TGCGCCAGCAGTCAACCCCCCCCCAGCAATGAAAAACTGTTTTTT. Amino acids: CASSQPPPSNEKLFF.

This clonotype was recorded only once. The chain couples TRBV12-3 or TRBV12-4 to TRBJ1-2; D may be TRBD1 (6 bases). Trimming took 7 bases from V and 8 from J, leaving 20 bases between them. The CDR3 is 14 amino acids. The CDR3, as DNA: TGTGCCAGCAAGACGGGGGCAGGGGCAGTAGGCTACACCTTC. This gives the protein CASKTGAGAVGYTF.

This clonotype was found a few times. The J gene is TRBJ1-2, the V gene TRBV10-3, with 8 bases matching TRBD1. The germline V gene encodes CDR1 ENHRY and CDR2 SYGVKD. J gave up 2 bases and V 6 bases, and 2 bases lay outside the gene matches. The CDR3 consists of 13 residues. The CDR3 region is CAIRGQENYGYTF. The CDR3 nucleotides read TGTGCCATCAGGGGACAGGAGAACTATGGCTACACCTTC.

This clonotype was picked up a small number of times. The chain combines TRBV23-1 with TRBJ1-5, with D hard to call. TRBV23-1 is marked as an open reading frame, function uncertain. The ends were cut back, 3 bases at V and 7 bases at J, with 19 bases in the middle. The CDR3 has 16 residues. This CDR3 is CASSHPTRRVGQPQHF. The CDR3 DNA reads as TGCGCCAGCAGTCACCCCACTAGACGGGTCGGGCAGCCCCAGCATTTT.

A few counts support this clonotype. The chain employs TRBV4-2 and TRBJ1-6, with D possibly being TRBD1 (5 bases). V lost 4 bases to trimming and J lost 10 bases, with 14 bases between them. Germline lookup yields CDR1 LGHNA and CDR2 YNFKEQ. The CDR3 is 14 amino acids. CDR3 sequence: CASSPPTDFSPLHF. Here the CDR3 DNA reads TGTGCCAGCAGCCCCCCGACAGATTTCTCACCCCTCCACTTT.

The chain uses TRBV11-1 and TRBJ1-2; D is unresolved. Germline CDR1 SGHAT, CDR2 FQDESV (reference sequence). Between the trimmed V and J ends, which lost 5 bases and 5 bases, there was a span of 15 bases. This CDR3 is 14 amino acids long. CDR3 protein: CASSRQDGKYGYTF. In DNA, the CDR3 is TGTGCCAGCAGCAGACAAGACGGAAAATATGGCTACACCTTC. Supplemented by reference TRBV11-1 and TRBJ1-2, the full variable domain reads EAEVAQSPRYKITEKSQAVAFWCDPISGHATLYWYRQILGQGPELLVQFQDESVVDDSQLPKDRFSAERLKGVDSTLKIQPAELGDSAMYLCASSRQDGKYGYTFGSGTRLTVV.

The chain links TRBV4-1 to TRBJ1-2, with TRBD1 matching 7 bases. Trimming cost V 2 bases and J 3 bases; bases outside gene matches: 9. This CDR3 is 16 amino acids long. Germline assignment: CDR1 MGHRA and CDR2 YSYEKL. CDR3 loop: CASSQLGTAAYYGYTF. The CDR3 DNA is TGCGCCAGCAGCCAATTAGGGACAGCAGCATACTATGGCTACACCTTC.

This clonotype was recorded once. The gene calls are TRBV11-3 and TRBJ2-7, with D possibly TRBD2 on 5 matching bases. The V gene's germline CDR1 is SGHNT and CDR2 YENEEA. The CDR3 contains 14 residues. Trimming left V 2 bases short and J 7 bases short, with 15 bases between. The CDR3 DNA sequence: TGTGCCAGCAGCTTACAGGACTCCCGTCGAGAGCAGTACTTC. Translation gives CASSLQDSRREQYF.

V gene TRBV5-8 combines with J gene TRBJ1-2; D call uncertain. Trimming stripped 3 bases from V and 4 bases from J, with 7 bases between. In germline, CDR1 is SGHTS, CDR2 YDEGEE. The CDR3 totals 12 residues. Here the CDR3 reads CASSYSAYGYTF. In DNA form, the CDR3 reads TGTGCCAGCAGCTACTCAGCCTATGGCTACACCTTC.

This chain connects TRBV10-1 to TRBJ1-1; possibly TRBD1 for D (6 bases). Germline V gives CDR1 WNHNN, CDR2 SYGVQD (reference sequence). CDR3 length: 17 residues. V was pared by 6 bases and J by 1 base, with 21 bases between. The CDR3 here is CASRTKPEDRPNTEAFF. The CDR3 DNA is TGCGCCAGCAGGACGAAACCAGAGGACAGACCGAACACTGAAGCTTTCTTT.

In this sample, this clonotype turned up once. Germline and junction disagree at one end, which may indicate a read error. V usage is TRBV10-3 and J usage is TRBJ1-1; unclear D gene. This CDR3 is 11 amino acids long. CDR1 and CDR2 from the germline V gene are ENHRY and SYGVKD. The CDR3 nucleotides are TGTGCCACCAGTAGGGAGACTGAAGCTTTCTTT. This translates into CATSRETEAFF.

The CDR3 loop is CASSEQGAEAFF. DNA for the CDR3: TGCGCCAGCAGTGAACAGGGCGCTGAAGCTTTCTTT. The chain is built from TRBV10-1 and TRBJ1-1; a weak D match, TRBD1 (6 bases). V shed 3 bases and J shed 6 bases, with 8 bases lying between them. The CDR3 length is 12 residues. Germline assignment: CDR1 WNHNN and CDR2 SYGVQD (reference sequence).

This clonotype was seen more than once but under ten times. This chain connects TRBV18 to TRBJ1-4, with D uncertain. Between the trimmed V and J ends, which lost 2 bases and 5 bases, there was a span of 6 bases. The CDR3 consists of 13 residues. Germline CDR1 is KGHSH and CDR2 is LQKENI. The CDR3 region is CASSPGLNEKLFF. The CDR3 bases are TGTGCCAGCTCACCAGGTTTAAATGAAAAACTGTTTTTT. Full variable domain (rest looked up from reference TRBV18 and TRBJ1-4): NAGVMQNPRHLVRRRGQEARLRCSPMKGHSHVYWYRQLPEEGLKFMVYLQKENIIDESGMPKERFSAEFPKEGPSILRIQQVVRGDSAAYFCASSPGLNEKLFFGSGTQLSVL.

V is TRBV23-1 and J is TRBJ1-2; D might be TRBD1 (6 bases). TRBV23-1 is an ORF for which the function is uncertain. V was cut by 4 bases and J by 3 bases, with 9 bases left in between. The CDR3 loop spans 13 amino acids. In nucleotides, the CDR3 is TGCGCCAGCAGTCGGGGGGGCTACTATGGCTACACCTTC. Its translation: CASSRGGYYGYTF.

This clonotype appeared a few times. V is TRBV4-1 and J is TRBJ1-5; a possible D gene is TRBD1 (6 bases). V was cut by 3 bases and J by 2 bases, with 11 bases left in between. Germline CDR1 MGHRA, CDR2 YSYEKL. CDR3 length: 15 residues. The CDR3 reads CASSHNRDGNQPQHF. The DNA of the CDR3 is TGCGCCAGCAGCCACAACAGGGATGGCAATCAGCCCCAGCATTTT.

CDR3 loop: CASSEGQLEAFF. The DNA for the CDR3 is TGCGCCAGCAGTGAAGGACAGCTTGAAGCTTTCTTT. This rearrangement joins TRBV10-1 to TRBJ1-1, with TRBD1 as a possible D gene (6 bases). Germline-derived CDR1 and CDR2 are WNHNN and SYGVQD (reference sequence). V gave up 3 bases and J gave up 7 bases, with 9 bases separating them. The CDR3 is 12 residues long.

The chain couples TRBV18 to TRBJ1-2; the D gene is possibly TRBD1 (6 bases). The CDR3 is 16 residues long. The V end lost 3 bases, the J end lost 0 bases, and 14 bases lay between the germline ends. Germline CDR1 KGHSH, CDR2 LQKENI. Written as DNA, the CDR3 is TGTGCCAGCTCACCGCCGACAGGTCTAGCTAACTATGGCTACACCTTC. Amino acid sequence: CASSPPTGLANYGYTF.

V gene TRBV2 combines with J gene TRBJ1-1; no clear D gene. This CDR3 region has 13 residues. CDR1 is SNHLY and CDR2 is FYNNEI in the germline V gene. V was pared by 4 bases and J by 0 bases, with 6 bases between. The CDR3 DNA reads TGTGCCAGCAGTGGGGGAGTGAACACTGAAGCTTTCTTT. Its protein is CASSGGVNTEAFF.

The chain recombines TRBV10-3 with TRBJ2-7, with 7 bases matching TRBD1. Looked up from germline, CDR1 is ENHRY and CDR2 is SYGVKD. The CDR3 loop spans 13 amino acids. The V gene end was trimmed by 6 bases and the J gene end by 2 bases; junction bases not matched to a gene: 4. The CDR3 protein is CAISRQGPYEQYV. The CDR3 DNA follows: TGTGCCATCAGCCGACAGGGCCCCTACGAGCAGTACGTC.

The chain uses TRBV10-3 and TRBJ1-1; no firm D call. The CDR3 consists of 11 residues. With 3 bases removed from V and 7 bases from J, the gap between germline ends came to 6 bases. Germline lookup yields CDR1 ENHRY and CDR2 SYGVKD. The CDR3 DNA reads TGTGCCATCAGTGATTTCGGTGAAGCTTTCTTT. The encoded protein is CAISDFGEAFF.

The chain uses TRBV2 and TRBJ2-3; D unresolved. This CDR3 has 14 residues. Trimming left V 3 bases short and J 0 bases short, with 7 bases between. Germline-derived CDR1 and CDR2 are SNHLY and FYNNEI. The CDR3 DNA sequence: TGTGCCAGCAGTGATTCTGCTAGCACAGATACGCAGTATTTT. Translating gives CASSDSASTDTQYF.

This clonotype was observed a few times. This rearrangement joins TRBV10-3 to TRBJ1-6; D is perhaps TRBD1 (5 bases). Germline V gene lookup returns CDR1 ENHRY and CDR2 SYGVKD. The germline V and J ends were trimmed by 2 bases and 8 bases, with 7 bases remaining between them. The CDR3 covers 13 residues. Written as DNA, the CDR3 is TGTGCCATCAGTGAGGTGGGGGATTCACCCCTCCACTTT. Its translation is CAISEVGDSPLHF.

The chain combines TRBV15 with TRBJ1-1, with a weak D call TRBD1 (6 bases). The CDR3 extends over 13 amino acids. The V and J ends lost 3 bases and 2 bases respectively, with 7 bases between them. The germline V gene has CDR1 LNHNV and CDR2 YYDKDF (reference sequence). The CDR3 DNA sequence: TGTGCCACCAGCAGGGGACAAAACACTGAAGCTTTCTTT. This codes for CATSRGQNTEAFF.

The CDR3 DNA is TGCAGCGTTGGCCGACTAGGCCGGGGTGAGCAGTTCTTC. Translating it yields CSVGRLGRGEQFF. This chain joins TRBV29-1 and TRBJ2-1; the D gene is possibly TRBD2 (6 bases). V was trimmed by 4 bases and J by 9 bases, leaving 16 bases between them. CDR1 and CDR2 (germline): SQVTM, ANQGSEA. This CDR3 comprises 13 residues.